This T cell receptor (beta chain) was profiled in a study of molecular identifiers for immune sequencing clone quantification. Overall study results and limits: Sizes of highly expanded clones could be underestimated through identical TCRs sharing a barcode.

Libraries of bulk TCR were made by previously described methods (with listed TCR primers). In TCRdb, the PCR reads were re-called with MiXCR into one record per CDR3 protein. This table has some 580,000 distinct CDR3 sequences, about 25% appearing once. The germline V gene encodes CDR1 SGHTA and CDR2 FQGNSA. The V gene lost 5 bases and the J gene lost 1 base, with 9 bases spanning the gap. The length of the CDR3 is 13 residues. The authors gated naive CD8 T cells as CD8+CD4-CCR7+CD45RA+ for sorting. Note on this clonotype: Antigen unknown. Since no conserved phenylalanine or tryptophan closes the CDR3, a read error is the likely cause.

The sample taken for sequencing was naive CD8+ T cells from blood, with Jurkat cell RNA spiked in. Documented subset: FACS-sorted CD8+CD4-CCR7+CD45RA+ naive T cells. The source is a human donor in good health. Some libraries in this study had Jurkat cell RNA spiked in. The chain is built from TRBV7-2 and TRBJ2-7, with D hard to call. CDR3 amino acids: CASSLDPSYEQYI. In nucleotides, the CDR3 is TGTGCCAGCAGCCTGGACCCTTCCTACGAGCAGTACATC.